These 27 T cell receptor beta chains originate from one sample sequenced in a study of beta chain features in type 1 diabetes. Study-wide points: When Type 1 diabetes patients were examined, their TCRB CDR3s proved moderately but significantly shorter in all four CD4+ subsets.

Their target antigens are unknown. The investigators reverse transcribed all of the isolated RNA, so they sequenced expressed TCRB transcripts. Produced via immunoSEQ multiplex PCR; TCRdb's table is partial and in-frame only. The profile shows about 370,000 clones, 8.5% to 10% of them singletons. Material: central memory CD4+ T cells from blood. The receptors derive from a man aged 25 to 40 with type 1 diabetes.

The genes are TRBV28 and TRBJ2-1, with TRBD1 identical over 9 bases. The V segment lost 4 bases and the J segment 6 bases; nucleotides outside the gene matches: 7. Germline V gives CDR1 MDHEN, CDR2 SYDVKM. The CDR3 runs to 15 residues. Here the CDR3 reads CASSSRDRDTNEQFF. CDR3 bases: TGTGCCAGCAGTTCACGGGACAGGGATACCAATGAGCAGTTCTTC.

This clone turned up a few times. The chain combines TRBV5-6 with TRBJ1-1, with a tentative D call TRBD1 (5 bases). Germline CDR1 SGHDT, CDR2 YYEEEE. V gave up 3 bases and J gave up 0 bases, with 9 bases separating them. The length of the CDR3 is 14 residues. This chain's CDR3 is CASSWDGMNTEAFF. CDR3 coding DNA: TGTGCCAGCAGCTGGGACGGTATGAACACTGAAGCTTTCTTT.

This rearrangement joins TRBV7-8 to TRBJ2-7; 8 nucleotides agree with TRBD2. The V gene end was trimmed by 7 bases and the J gene end by 6 bases; junction bases not matched to a gene: 17. Germline V gene data show CDR1 as SGHVS and CDR2 as FQNEAQ. The CDR3 runs to 16 residues. In DNA, the CDR3 is TGTGCCAGCAATCCCCCCCGACGGGAGGGCCGTGGCGAGCAGTACTTC. Translation: CASNPPRREGRGEQYF.

The CDR3 bases are TGTGCCAGTACGACAGGGGGCGCTGGGGCCAACGTCCTGACTTTC. Translated, it gives CASTTGGAGANVLTF. V usage is TRBV28 and J usage is TRBJ2-6, with TRBD1 matching 10 bases. J was trimmed by 2 bases and V by 9 bases; bases with no gene match: 4. Germline V gene lookup returns CDR1 MDHEN and CDR2 SYDVKM. The CDR3 runs to 15 residues. Drawing the rest from reference TRBV28 and TRBJ2-6, the complete variable domain is DVKVTQSSRYLVKRTGEKVFLECVQDMDHENMFWYRQDPGLGLRLIYFSYDVKMKEKGDIPEGYSVSREKKERFSLILESASTNQTSMYLCASTTGGAGANVLTFGAGSRLTVL.

Ten or more counts support this clone. Other DNA sequences in this sample translate to the same CDR3. The chain has TRBV5-1 and TRBJ2-5, with D perhaps matching TRBD2 (5 bases). The CDR3 covers 14 residues. The ends were cut back, 0 bases at V and 4 bases at J, with 10 bases in the middle. CDR1 is SGHRS, CDR2 YFSETQ, per germline. This CDR3 is CASSLAGVGETQYF. For the CDR3, the DNA is TGCGCCAGCAGCTTGGCCGGGGTAGGAGAGACCCAGTACTTC.

V gene TRBV19 combines with J gene TRBJ1-2, with D perhaps matching TRBD1 (5 bases). CDR3 length: 14 amino acids. Trimming removed 9 bases from V and 4 bases from J, with 18 bases in between. Germline V lookup: CDR1 LNHDA, CDR2 SQIVND (reference sequence). CDR3 in amino acids: CASTEGSGGYGYTF. The DNA for the CDR3 is TGTGCCAGCACGGAGGGGTCGGGGGGCTATGGCTACACCTTC.

There are many counts of this clone. The rearrangement links TRBV16 to TRBJ1-2; no clear D gene. This CDR3 region has 13 residues. Trimming shortened V by 4 bases and J by 7 bases, and 13 bases separated the two germline ends. Germline V gene data show CDR1 as KGHSY and CDR2 as FQNENV. CDR3 in DNA: TGTGCCAGCAGCCCGCCAGTGCTTGGTGGCTACACCTTC. This translates into CASSPPVLGGYTF. Full variable domain (remainder filled in from reference TRBV16 and TRBJ1-2): GEEVAQTPKHLVRGEGQKAKLYCAPIKGHSYVFWYQQVLKNEFKFLISFQNENVFDETGMPKERFSAKCLPNSPCSLEIQATKLEDSAVYFCASSPPVLGGYTFGSGTRLTVV.

The chain has TRBV28 and TRBJ2-7; D gene unclear. With 7 bases removed from V and 4 bases from J, the gap between germline ends came to 11 bases. Per germline, CDR1 MDHEN and CDR2 SYDVKM. The CDR3 is made up of 12 amino acids. DNA of the CDR3: TGTGCCAGCACAGGCAGTTATTACGAGCAGTACTTC. Amino acids: CASTGSYYEQYF. The complete variable domain, with remaining parts taken from reference TRBV28 and TRBJ2-7, reads DVKVTQSSRYLVKRTGEKVFLECVQDMDHENMFWYRQDPGLGLRLIYFSYDVKMKEKGDIPEGYSVSREKKERFSLILESASTNQTSMYLCASTGSYYEQYFGPGTRLTVT.

This clone was seen at least ten times. The rearrangement uses TRBV11-2 and TRBJ2-4; D is ambiguous. The CDR3 has 13 residues. V gave up 2 bases and J gave up 5 bases, with 7 bases separating them. Germline CDR1 is SGHAT and CDR2 is FQNNGV. DNA for the CDR3: TGTGCCAGCAGCTTATACAGCCAAAACATTCAGTACTTC. Its protein product is CASSLYSQNIQYF. The whole variable domain, remainder taken from reference TRBV11-2 and TRBJ2-4, is EAGVAQSPRYKIIEKRQSVAFWCNPISGHATLYWYQQILGQGPKLLIQFQNNGVVDDSQLPKDRFSAERLKGVDSTLKIQPAKLEDSAVYLCASSLYSQNIQYFGAGTRLSVL.

The chain has TRBV25-1 and TRBJ2-3; 7 nucleotides line up with TRBD2. This CDR3 has 15 residues. Germline V lookup: CDR1 MGHDK, CDR2 SYGVNS. Unmatched junction bases numbered 1, after V lost 1 base and J lost 0 bases. The CDR3 DNA reads TGTGCCAGCAGTGAATGGGAGGGCAGCACAGATACGCAGTATTTT. Translation: CASSEWEGSTDTQYF.

This clone has a handful of counts. The chain combines TRBV7-8 with TRBJ1-1, with D uncertain. V was clipped by 2 bases and J by 0 bases, with 7 bases between them. This CDR3 region has 14 residues. CDR1 and CDR2 (germline): SGHVS, FQNEAQ. The CDR3 sequence is CASSLTALNTEAFF. In nucleotides, the CDR3 is TGTGCCAGCAGCTTAACAGCATTGAACACTGAAGCTTTCTTT.

This clone showed up just a few times. The chain carries TRBV5-1 and TRBJ2-5; no clear D gene. Trimming removed 1 base from V and 2 bases from J, with 12 bases in between. This CDR3 comprises 15 residues. Germline V gives CDR1 SGHRS, CDR2 YFSETQ. DNA for the CDR3: TGCGCCAGCAGCTTGCTTGGCCAGAGACAAGAGACCCAGTACTTC. Protein product: CASSLLGQRQETQYF.

This rearrangement joins TRBV7-2 to TRBJ2-7, with D possibly TRBD1 on 6 matching bases. This CDR3 comprises 14 residues. CDR1 is SGHTA, CDR2 FQGNSA, per germline. V lost 2 bases, J lost 6 bases, and 14 bases lay in between. The CDR3 DNA reads TGTGCCAGCAGCTTAAGGTCAGGGGCCGCCGAGCAGTACTTC. This sequence encodes CASSLRSGAAEQYF.

The genes are TRBV7-8 and TRBJ2-1; D is ambiguous. The ends were cut back, 3 bases at V and 3 bases at J, with 12 bases in the middle. The CDR3 is made up of 15 amino acids. Germline V gene sequence: CDR1 SGHVS, CDR2 FQNEAQ. The CDR3 is CASSFLDPNYNEQFF. The CDR3 DNA is TGTGCCAGCAGCTTCTTGGACCCAAACTACAATGAGCAGTTCTTC. The entire variable domain, with the rest obtained from reference TRBV7-8 and TRBJ2-1, is as follows: GAGVSQSPRYKVAKRGQDVALRCDPISGHVSLFWYQQALGQGPEFLTYFQNEAQLDKSGLPSDRFFAERPEGSVSTLKIQRTQQEDSAVYLCASSFLDPNYNEQFFGPGTRLTVL.

V usage is TRBV29-1 and J usage is TRBJ1-2, with D possibly matching TRBD1 (6 bases). V was shortened by 7 bases and J by 1 base, with 10 bases between the two germline ends. The CDR3 sequence is 12 residues long. Germline CDR1 is SQVTM and CDR2 is ANQGSEA. The DNA for the CDR3 is TGCAGCGGGGGACAATTTAACTATGGCTACACCTTC. Residues: CSGGQFNYGYTF.

The table lists this clone with a few counts. The V gene is TRBV5-6, the J gene TRBJ2-3; D unclear. Trimming cost V 0 bases and J 4 bases, with 12 bases left between them. CDR3 length equals 15 residues. Germline CDR1 SGHDT, CDR2 YYEEEE. Here the CDR3 reads CASSLDPVQADTQYF. CDR3 nucleotides: TGTGCCAGCAGCTTGGATCCGGTTCAAGCAGATACGCAGTATTTT.

Concerning this clone itself: At one end, the junction sequence differs from germline, possibly due to a read error. The gene calls are TRBV7-3 and TRBJ2-2; weak D call: TRBD2 (5 bases). This CDR3 region has 12 residues. Germline-derived CDR1 and CDR2 are SGHTA and FQGTGA. CDR3 loop: CASRLGTGKLFF. CDR3 coding DNA: TGTGCCAGCAGACTAGGTACCGGGAAGCTGTTTTTT.

This clone occurred a few times. The gene calls are TRBV18 and TRBJ1-1, with D possibly TRBD1 on 5 matching bases. This CDR3 has 14 residues. Germline assignment: CDR1 KGHSH and CDR2 LQKENI. The V end was cut by 2 bases, the J end by 8 bases, with 15 bases between. CDR3 protein: CASSPTGTPKEAFF. Here the CDR3 DNA reads TGTGCCAGCTCACCAACCGGGACCCCAAAAGAAGCTTTCTTT.

The chain recombines TRBV5-5 with TRBJ2-7; D remains unclear. The CDR3 runs to 14 residues. Germline lookup yields CDR1 SGHKS and CDR2 YYEKEE (reference sequence). With 0 bases removed from V and 0 bases from J, the gap between germline ends came to 7 bases. The CDR3: CASSLAPSSYEQYF. The CDR3 nucleotides are TGTGCCAGCAGCTTGGCACCGAGCTCCTACGAGCAGTACTTC.

This clone was recorded a few times. This sample includes further DNA sequences coding for the same CDR3. This chain joins TRBV27 and TRBJ1-4; possibly TRBD1 for D (5 bases). The length of the CDR3 is 12 residues. CDR1 and CDR2 (germline): MNHEY, SMNVEV (reference sequence). The germline V and J ends were trimmed by 5 bases and 5 bases, with 6 bases remaining between them. In DNA form, the CDR3 reads TGTGCCAGCAGTCGGGGGAATGAAAAACTGTTTTTT. Translating it yields CASSRGNEKLFF.

This clone has a handful of counts. The gene calls are TRBV7-3 and TRBJ1-4, with 7 positions matching TRBD1. Trimming at V came to 5 bases and at J to 0 bases, leaving 12 bases not matched to a gene. This CDR3 has 18 residues. Germline lookup yields CDR1 SGHTA and CDR2 FQGTGA. CDR3 residues: CASSPTGRTSATNEKLFF. The CDR3 nucleotides read TGTGCCAGCAGCCCGACAGGGCGAACGTCGGCAACTAATGAAAAACTGTTTTTT.

A note on this clone: The same CDR3 is also encoded by other DNA sequences in this sample. The rearrangement links TRBV15 to TRBJ1-4; unclear D gene. Trimming took 0 bases from V and 7 from J, leaving 9 bases between them. CDR1 LNHNV and CDR2 YYDKDF come from the germline V gene (reference sequence). The CDR3 consists of 14 residues. In DNA form, the CDR3 reads TGTGCCACCAGCAGAGATCTTATTGGTGAAAAACTGTTTTTT. Encoded protein: CATSRDLIGEKLFF.

The V call is TRBV5-4, the J call TRBJ2-5, with TRBD1 matching 7 bases. The CDR3 is 15 amino acids. The germline CDR1 and CDR2 sequences are SGHNT and YYREEE (reference sequence). The ends lost 4 bases at V and 0 bases at J; junction bases unmatched: 6. The CDR3 protein is CASSLEGQYQETQYF. CDR3 nucleotides: TGTGCCAGCAGCCTAGAGGGACAGTACCAAGAGACCCAGTACTTC.

The chain has TRBV7-2 and TRBJ2-7; D remains unclear. This CDR3 is 15 amino acids long. Germline lookup yields CDR1 SGHTA and CDR2 FQGNSA. V was trimmed by 4 bases and J by 0 bases, leaving 13 bases between them. The DNA of the CDR3 is TGTGCCAGCAGCTACCAAGGCCTCAGCTCCTACGAGCAGTACTTC. Encoded protein: CASSYQGLSSYEQYF.

This clone was counted only a few times. The chain joins TRBV7-3 to TRBJ2-6; a weak D match, TRBD1 (5 bases). The CDR3 is 17 amino acids. Germline V gene lookup returns CDR1 SGHTA and CDR2 FQGTGA. V was trimmed by 5 bases and J by 0 bases, leaving 14 bases between them. The CDR3 DNA reads TGTGCCAGCAGCCAGGGATCATCTCCCTCTGGGGCCAACGTCCTGACTTTC. Translating gives CASSQGSSPSGANVLTF.

This clone showed up many times. The J gene is TRBJ2-7, the V gene TRBV10-2; TRBD1 might be the D (5 bases). This CDR3 is built from 12 residues. CDR1 and CDR2 from the germline V gene are WSHSY and SAAADI. The V end was cut by 5 bases, the J end by 1 base, with 6 bases between. This CDR3 reads CASSRTSYEQYF. CDR3 in DNA: TGCGCCAGCAGTAGGACATCCTACGAGCAGTACTTC.

The V and J genes are TRBV5-4 and TRBJ2-2; 11 bases are shared with TRBD2. Germline loops: CDR1 SGHNT, CDR2 YYREEE (reference sequence). The CDR3 spans 16 residues. The junction had 9 bases not matched to a gene; V was cut back by 4 bases and J by 7 bases. CDR3 sequence (DNA): TGTGCCAGCAGCCTAACTAGCGGGAGAGGTAGCGGGGAGCTGTTTTTT. Translating it yields CASSLTSGRGSGELFF. The whole variable domain, filled in from reference TRBV5-4 and TRBJ2-2, reads ETGVTQSPTHLIKTRGQQVTLRCSSQSGHNTVSWYQQALGQGPQFIFQYYREEENGRGNFPPRFSGLQFPNYSSELNVNALELDDSALYLCASSLTSGRGSGELFFGEGSRLTVL.